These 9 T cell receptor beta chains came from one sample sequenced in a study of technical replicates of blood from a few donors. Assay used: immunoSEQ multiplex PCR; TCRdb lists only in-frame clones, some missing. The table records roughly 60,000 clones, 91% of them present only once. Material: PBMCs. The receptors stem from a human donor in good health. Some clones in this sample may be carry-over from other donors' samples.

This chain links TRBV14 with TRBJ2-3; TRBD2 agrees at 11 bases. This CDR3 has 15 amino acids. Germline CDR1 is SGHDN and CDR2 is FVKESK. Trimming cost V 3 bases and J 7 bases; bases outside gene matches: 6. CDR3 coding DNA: TGTGCCAGCAGCCATATTACTAGCGGGGGAAATACGCAGTATTTT. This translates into CASSHITSGGNTQYF.

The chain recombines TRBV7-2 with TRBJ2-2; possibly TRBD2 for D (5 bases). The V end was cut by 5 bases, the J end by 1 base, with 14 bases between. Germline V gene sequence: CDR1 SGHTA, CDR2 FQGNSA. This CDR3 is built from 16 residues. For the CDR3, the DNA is TGTGCCAGCAGCCTACTAGATACGGGGAACACCGGGGAGCTGTTTTTT. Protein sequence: CASSLLDTGNTGELFF.

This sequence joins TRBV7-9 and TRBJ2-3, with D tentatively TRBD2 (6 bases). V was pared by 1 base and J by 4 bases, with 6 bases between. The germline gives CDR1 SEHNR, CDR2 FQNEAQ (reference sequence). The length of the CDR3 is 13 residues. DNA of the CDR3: TGTGCCAGCAGCTTAGGGGAGGCAGATACGCAGTATTTT. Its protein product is CASSLGEADTQYF.

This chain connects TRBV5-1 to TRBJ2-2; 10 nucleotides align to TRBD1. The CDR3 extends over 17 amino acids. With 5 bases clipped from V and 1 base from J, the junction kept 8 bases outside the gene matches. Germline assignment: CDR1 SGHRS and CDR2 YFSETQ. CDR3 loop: CASSYKRTGGNTGELFF. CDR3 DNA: TGCGCCAGCAGTTACAAAAGGACAGGGGGGAACACCGGGGAGCTGTTTTTT.

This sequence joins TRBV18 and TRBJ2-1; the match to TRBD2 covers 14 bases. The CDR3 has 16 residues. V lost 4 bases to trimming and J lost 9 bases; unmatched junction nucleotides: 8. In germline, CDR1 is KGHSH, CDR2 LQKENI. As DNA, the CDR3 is TGTGCCAGCTCACGACCGGGACTAGCGGGAGTTAGTGAGCAGTTCTTC. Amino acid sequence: CASSRPGLAGVSEQFF. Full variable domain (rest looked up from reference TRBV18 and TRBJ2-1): NAGVMQNPRHLVRRRGQEARLRCSPMKGHSHVYWYRQLPEEGLKFMVYLQKENIIDESGMPKERFSAEFPKEGPSILRIQQVVRGDSAAYFCASSRPGLAGVSEQFFGPGTRLTVL.

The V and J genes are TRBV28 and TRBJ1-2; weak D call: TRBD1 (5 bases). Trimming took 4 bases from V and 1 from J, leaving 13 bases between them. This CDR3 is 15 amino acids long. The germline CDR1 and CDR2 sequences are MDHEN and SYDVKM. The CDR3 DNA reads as TGTGCCAGCAGTTCCCATGGACACCTTAACTATGGCTACACCTTC. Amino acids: CASSSHGHLNYGYTF.

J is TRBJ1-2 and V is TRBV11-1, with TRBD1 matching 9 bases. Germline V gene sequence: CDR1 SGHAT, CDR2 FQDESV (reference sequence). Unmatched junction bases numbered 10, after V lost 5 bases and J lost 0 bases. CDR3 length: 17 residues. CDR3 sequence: CASSPIDRGAANYGYTF. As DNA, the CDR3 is TGTGCCAGCAGCCCAATCGACAGGGGGGCAGCTAACTATGGCTACACCTTC. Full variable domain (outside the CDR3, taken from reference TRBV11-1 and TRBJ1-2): EAEVAQSPRYKITEKSQAVAFWCDPISGHATLYWYRQILGQGPELLVQFQDESVVDDSQLPKDRFSAERLKGVDSTLKIQPAELGDSAMYLCASSPIDRGAANYGYTFGSGTRLTVV.

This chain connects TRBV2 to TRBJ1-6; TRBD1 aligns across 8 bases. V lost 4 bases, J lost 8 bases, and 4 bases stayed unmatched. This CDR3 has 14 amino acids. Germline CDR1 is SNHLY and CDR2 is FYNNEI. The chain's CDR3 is CASSGQGADSPLHF. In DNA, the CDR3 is TGTGCCAGCAGTGGGCAGGGGGCTGATTCACCCCTCCACTTT. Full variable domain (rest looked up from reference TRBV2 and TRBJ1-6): EPEVTQTPSHQVTQMGQEVILRCVPISNHLYFYWYRQILGQKVEFLVSFYNNEISEKSEIFDDQFSVERPDGSNFTLKIRSTKLEDSAMYFCASSGQGADSPLHFGNGTRLTVT.

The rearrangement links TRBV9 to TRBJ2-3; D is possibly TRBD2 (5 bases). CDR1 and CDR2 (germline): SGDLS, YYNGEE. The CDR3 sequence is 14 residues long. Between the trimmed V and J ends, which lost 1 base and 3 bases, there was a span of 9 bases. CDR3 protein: CASSVSEGTDTQYF. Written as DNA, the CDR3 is TGTGCCAGCAGCGTAAGTGAGGGTACAGATACGCAGTATTTT.